One and the same sample provided the 32 T cell receptor beta chains below, sequenced in a study of shared clonotypes between healthy human individuals. Produced via immunoSEQ multiplex PCR; TCRdb's table is partial and in-frame only. Of about 2.3 million clones in the sample, 85% to 95% were seen once. Sequencing input: naive CD4+ T cells from PBMCs. Subset described: CD45RA+ positively selected. Receptor source: a man aged 18 to 30 in good health. Some clones in this sample may be carry-over from other donors' samples.

The chain links TRBV9 to TRBJ2-5; 10 bases are a match to TRBD2. CDR3 length: 15 amino acids. Looked up from germline, CDR1 is SGDLS and CDR2 is YYNGEE. V was clipped by 4 bases and J by 5 bases; unmatched bases: 8. CDR3 sequence: CASSLAGGDWETQYF. CDR3 DNA sequence: TGTGCCAGCAGCTTAGCGGGAGGAGATTGGGAGACCCAGTACTTC.

Turning to this clone: Other nucleotide sequences from this sample produce the same CDR3. This chain joins TRBV5-1 and TRBJ2-3; D is undetermined. Germline CDR1 and CDR2: SGHRS and YFSETQ. The CDR3 spans 14 residues. V gave up 0 bases and J gave up 2 bases, with 7 bases separating them. Here the CDR3 DNA reads TGCGCCAGCAGCTTGGTGACTTCCACAGATACGCAGTATTTT. It translates to CASSLVTSTDTQYF.

The chain employs TRBV21-1 and TRBJ2-7; TRBD2 is the table's D call, not checked against the DNA. TRBV21-1 is labeled a pseudogene. The CDR3 spans 13 residues. The CDR3 DNA follows: TGTGCCAGCCACGCTATACCATCGAGGGAGCAGTACTTC. Translating gives CASHAIPSREQYF.

This clone has only a few counts. This chain uses TRBV2 with TRBJ2-7, with a weak D call TRBD2 (5 bases). Trimming took off 8 bases at V and 0 bases at J, with 14 bases between the two ends. From germline, CDR1 is SNHLY and CDR2 FYNNEI. This CDR3 has 14 residues. The CDR3, as DNA: TGTGCCAGCGTTCAGCGGAGGAGCTCCTACGAGCAGTACTTC. Translating gives CASVQRRSSYEQYF.

Points on this clone: The junction departs from germline at one end; a sequencing error may be responsible. The chain uses TRBV6-1 and TRBJ1-4, with D tentatively TRBD1 (6 bases). Germline values: CDR1 MNHNS, CDR2 SASEGT. The CDR3 sequence is 15 residues long. CDR3: CASREVQGGGEKLFF. The CDR3 DNA is TGTGCCAGCAGAGAAGTGCAAGGGGGGGGTGAAAAACTGTTTTTT.

The J gene is TRBJ1-1, the V gene TRBV2, with 8 positions matching TRBD1. The J segment lost 5 bases and the V segment lost 8 bases, leaving 10 bases of the junction unmatched. The CDR3 extends over 14 amino acids. The germline gives CDR1 SNHLY, CDR2 FYNNEI. CDR3 DNA: TGTGCCAGCGGGTTGGACAGGGAATCGACTGAAGCTTTCTTT. Translating it yields CASGLDRESTEAFF.

The chain links TRBV5-1 to TRBJ1-4; tentatively, D is TRBD1 (5 bases). With 4 bases removed from V and 0 bases from J, the gap between germline ends came to 16 bases. CDR3 length: 17 residues. Germline CDR1 SGHRS, CDR2 YFSETQ. The CDR3 DNA sequence: TGCGCCAGCAGCCCTCGTGGTGGGGGAACAACTAATGAAAAACTGTTTTTT. Translation gives CASSPRGGGTTNEKLFF.

This sequence joins TRBV9 and TRBJ1-3; D not resolved. The CDR3 is made up of 15 amino acids. Trimming removed 3 bases at V and 0 bases at J, with 10 bases between. Germline CDR1 reads SGDLS; CDR2 reads YYNGEE. The DNA of the CDR3 is TGTGCCAGCAGCGCAGAGGGATACTCTGGAAACACCATATATTTT. Protein product: CASSAEGYSGNTIYF. Supplemented by reference TRBV9 and TRBJ1-3, the full variable domain reads DSGVTQTPKHLITATGQRVTLRCSPRSGDLSVYWYQQSLDQGLQFLIQYYNGEERAKGNILERFSAQQFPDLHSELNLSSLELGDSALYFCASSAEGYSGNTIYFGEGSWLTVV.

V is TRBV7-2 and J is TRBJ2-1; D uncertain. In germline, CDR1 is SGHTA, CDR2 FQGNSA. Trimming took off 1 base at V and 7 bases at J, with 11 bases between the two ends. The length of the CDR3 is 14 residues. The CDR3 nucleotides are TGTGCCAGCAGCTTAGATCTCGGCCGGAATGAGCAGTTCTTC. Translating it yields CASSLDLGRNEQFF.

The chain links TRBV7-2 to TRBJ2-7; a possible D gene is TRBD2 (5 bases). Trimming left V 1 base short and J 5 bases short, with 12 bases between. Germline CDR1 SGHTA, CDR2 FQGNSA. This CDR3 is 14 amino acids long. CDR3 nucleotide sequence: TGTGCCAGCAGCTTAGGTCCGGGGATCAACGAGCAGTACTTC. As protein: CASSLGPGINEQYF. The full variable domain, its missing parts supplied by reference TRBV7-2 and TRBJ2-7, is GAGVSQSPSNKVTEKGKDVELRCDPISGHTALYWYRQSLGQGLEFLIYFQGNSAPDKSGLPSDRFSAERTGGSVSTLTIQRTQQEDSAVYLCASSLGPGINEQYFGPGTRLTVT.

J is TRBJ2-3 and V is TRBV10-3, with D unclear. Germline CDR1 reads ENHRY; CDR2 reads SYGVKD. This CDR3 contains 15 residues. Deletions cut 3 bases from V and 1 base from J, with 11 bases between. CDR3 coding DNA: TGTGCCATCAGTGAACAGCAGGCGGGCACAGATACGCAGTATTTT. It yields the protein CAISEQQAGTDTQYF.

The CDR3: CASSESSAYEQYF. The CDR3 DNA sequence: TGTGCCAGCAGTGAATCGTCTGCCTACGAGCAGTACTTC. The V gene is TRBV6-1, the J gene TRBJ2-7; D uncertain. Per the germline V gene, CDR1 is MNHNS and CDR2 is SASEGT. Trimming removed 2 bases from V and 2 bases from J, with 7 bases in between. This CDR3 has 13 amino acids.

The chain recombines TRBV19 with TRBJ2-1; 9 bases fit TRBD1. The V and J ends lost 4 bases and 4 bases, in that order; junction bases with no gene match: 5. Germline V lookup: CDR1 LNHDA, CDR2 SQIVND (reference sequence). The CDR3 is 15 residues long. For the CDR3, the DNA is TGTGCCAGTAGTAGGGGGGACAGGGAGTACAATGAGCAGTTCTTC. Translated: CASSRGDREYNEQFF.

On this clone itself: Other DNA sequences of this sample code for an identical CDR3. The rearrangement uses TRBV28 and TRBJ1-4, with 10 bases identical to TRBD1. CDR3 length equals 14 residues. Germline CDR1 reads MDHEN; CDR2 reads SYDVKM. V shed 6 bases and J 8 bases; nucleotides not matched to a gene: 6. CDR3 bases: TGTGCCAGCAGCCTGACAGGGGGCGCCGAAAAACTGTTTTTT. It specifies CASSLTGGAEKLFF.

The genes are TRBV7-9 and TRBJ2-2, with D uncertain. Germline V CDR1 and CDR2: SEHNR, FQNEAQ (reference sequence). V was pared by 3 bases and J by 1 base, with 12 bases between. This CDR3 spans 16 amino acids. CDR3 DNA: TGTGCCAGCAGCTTTGTTGGCCTCGTGAACACCGGGGAGCTGTTTTTT. Its translation is CASSFVGLVNTGELFF.

The chain uses TRBV9 and TRBJ1-2, with a tentative D call TRBD1 (5 bases). This CDR3 region has 14 residues. Germline CDR1 reads SGDLS; CDR2 reads YYNGEE. Trimming took off 1 base at V and 5 bases at J, with 12 bases between the two ends. In nucleotides, the CDR3 is TGTGCCAGCAGCGTACCAGGGAAGGCTTATGGCTACACCTTC. Protein sequence: CASSVPGKAYGYTF.

The chain couples TRBV28 to TRBJ1-6, with D possibly TRBD1 on 6 matching bases. V was trimmed by 5 bases and J by 11 bases, leaving 19 bases between them. This CDR3 has 15 residues. Per germline, CDR1 MDHEN and CDR2 SYDVKM. The CDR3 region is CASSRSGTSSTPLHF. The DNA for the CDR3 is TGTGCCAGCAGTAGGTCCGGGACATCGAGTACACCCCTCCACTTT.

The chain carries TRBV6-4 and TRBJ1-4, with D maybe TRBD1 (6 bases). The length of the CDR3 is 11 residues. Between the trimmed V and J ends, which lost 10 bases and 8 bases, there was a span of 11 bases. Germline CDR1 MRHNA, CDR2 SNTAGT. The chain's CDR3 is CATYQGEKLFF. The DNA of the CDR3 is TGTGCCACCTACCAGGGGGAAAAACTGTTTTTT.

J is TRBJ2-5 and V is TRBV4-1; the match to TRBD2 covers 8 bases. Germline-derived CDR1 and CDR2 are MGHRA and YSYEKL. The V gene end was trimmed by 6 bases and the J gene end by 5 bases; junction bases not matched to a gene: 17. The CDR3 is made up of 17 amino acids. The CDR3 nucleotides are TGCGCCAGCAGGCGATCTTCAGGCGGGAGGATAGGCGAGACCCAGTACTTC. It yields the protein CASRRSSGGRIGETQYF.

V and J are TRBV5-1 and TRBJ2-3, with 7 nucleotides matching TRBD1. V trimming: 0 bases; J trimming: 6 bases; junction bases outside the gene matches: 7. This CDR3 comprises 15 residues. The germline CDR1 and CDR2 sequences are SGHRS and YFSETQ. CDR3 bases: TGCGCCAGCAGCTTGGCCGAGGGGGCTTACGATACGCAGTATTTT. It yields the protein CASSLAEGAYDTQYF.

As DNA, the CDR3 is TGTGCCAGCAGTTTATGGGGCGGGAGGGCCTACGAGCAGTACTTC. Translation gives CASSLWGGRAYEQYF. The rearrangement joins TRBV27 to TRBJ2-7, with 9 bases lining up with TRBD2. The V segment lost 1 base and the J segment 2 bases; nucleotides outside the gene matches: 3. CDR3 size: 15 residues. Per the germline V gene, CDR1 is MNHEY and CDR2 is SMNVEV (reference sequence).

The rearrangement links TRBV28 to TRBJ2-3, with a possible D match to TRBD2 (5 bases). Trimming stripped 4 bases from V and 2 bases from J, with 16 bases between. The CDR3 is 16 amino acids. Germline CDR1 and CDR2: MDHEN and SYDVKM. The DNA for the CDR3 is TGTGCCAGCAGTTATGGGGAGCGGATAGCCACAGATACGCAGTATTTT. Its translation: CASSYGERIATDTQYF.

The gene calls are TRBV4-1 and TRBJ2-2; D is unclear. This CDR3 contains 14 residues. Germline V gives CDR1 MGHRA, CDR2 YSYEKL. The V end was cut by 0 bases, the J end by 5 bases, with 7 bases between. The CDR3 DNA reads TGCGCCAGCAGCCAAGATTGGGGAACCGGGGAGCTGTTTTTT. Protein sequence: CASSQDWGTGELFF.

Turning to this clone: The same CDR3 also results from other DNA sequences found in this sample. The V and J genes are TRBV25-1 and TRBJ2-7; unclear D gene. V was cut by 4 bases and J by 0 bases, with 7 bases left in between. Germline V gene sequence: CDR1 MGHDK, CDR2 SYGVNS. The CDR3 consists of 13 residues. For the CDR3, the DNA is TGTGCCAGCAGTGGAGACAACTCCTACGAGCAGTACTTC. Encoded protein: CASSGDNSYEQYF.

The V gene is TRBV27, the J gene TRBJ1-2; D may be TRBD1 (5 bases). In germline, CDR1 is MNHEY, CDR2 SMNVEV (reference sequence). The CDR3 extends over 16 amino acids. The germline V and J ends were trimmed by 0 bases and 2 bases, with 13 bases remaining between them. The CDR3 loop reads CASSLSGARANYGYTF. The CDR3 DNA sequence: TGTGCCAGCAGTTTATCAGGGGCCAGGGCGAACTATGGCTACACCTTC.

V and J are TRBV11-1 and TRBJ2-2, with D uncertain. The ends were cut back, 5 bases at V and 2 bases at J, with 12 bases in the middle. CDR1 and CDR2 from the germline V gene are SGHAT and FQDESV (reference sequence). The CDR3 is 15 amino acids. The DNA of the CDR3 is TGTGCCAGCAGCCACAGACAACCTAACACCGGGGAGCTGTTTTTT. Protein: CASSHRQPNTGELFF.

The sample holds one count of this clone. The chain combines TRBV5-4 with TRBJ2-5, with 12 bases matching TRBD2. Germline V gene data show CDR1 as SGHNT and CDR2 as YYREEE (reference sequence). This CDR3 has 16 amino acids. J was trimmed by 6 bases and V by 1 base; bases with no gene match: 7. The CDR3 spells CASSLYVTSGSKTQYF. As DNA, the CDR3 is TGTGCCAGCAGCTTGTACGTGACTAGCGGGAGTAAGACCCAGTACTTC.

The genes are TRBV19 and TRBJ1-2, with 8 bases that match TRBD1. Germline V CDR1 and CDR2: LNHDA, SQIVND (reference sequence). The V and J ends lost 3 bases and 6 bases, in that order; junction bases with no gene match: 6. The CDR3 contains 14 residues. The CDR3 nucleotides are TGTGCCAGTAGTATCCGACAGGGGCAGGATGGCTACACCTTC. Translating gives CASSIRQGQDGYTF.

The chain combines TRBV7-9 with TRBJ2-7; D perhaps matches TRBD2 (6 bases). The germline V and J ends were trimmed by 5 bases and 5 bases, with 22 bases remaining between them. The CDR3 runs to 16 residues. Germline values: CDR1 SEHNR, CDR2 FQNEAQ (reference sequence). CDR3 in DNA: TGTGCCAGCAGCCAACAACCGGGACTTGGGCGCCACGAGCAGTACTTC. Its translation: CASSQQPGLGRHEQYF.

The sample holds one count of this clone. J is TRBJ2-3 and V is TRBV5-1; the match to TRBD2 covers 14 bases. V gave up 4 bases and J gave up 0 bases; unmatched junction bases: 13. The CDR3 runs to 20 residues. Germline values: CDR1 SGHRS, CDR2 YFSETQ. The CDR3 region is CASSVVPGLAGGKSTDTQYF. CDR3 nucleotides: TGCGCCAGCAGCGTTGTCCCCGGACTAGCGGGAGGTAAAAGCACAGATACGCAGTATTTT.

This clone has a single count. The V and J genes are TRBV15 and TRBJ2-7, with TRBD1 matching 10 bases. The CDR3 loop spans 15 amino acids. In germline, CDR1 is LNHNV, CDR2 YYDKDF (reference sequence). The junction had 7 bases not matched to a gene; V was cut back by 2 bases and J by 6 bases. DNA for the CDR3: TGTGCCACCAGCAGACTGGACAGGGGGGACGGCGAGCAGTACTTC. It translates to CATSRLDRGDGEQYF.

This clone has only one observation. The J gene is TRBJ2-1, the V gene TRBV29-1, with 7 positions matching TRBD1. CDR3 length: 15 amino acids. From germline, CDR1 is SQVTM and CDR2 ANQGSEA. V was clipped by 5 bases and J by 4 bases; unmatched bases: 11. CDR3 in amino acids: CSVSGTVGSYNEQFF. The CDR3 DNA is TGCAGCGTTTCCGGGACAGTGGGTTCTTACAATGAGCAGTTCTTC.